Sequencing of this T cell receptor (beta chain) was carried out in a study of T cells in Graves' hyperthyroidism and ophthalmopathy (dated by TCRdb to the late 2010s). Looking at the study overall: To identify TCR V-J signatures that set the groups apart, the researchers used a discovery cohort of more than 95 patients, made up of roughly 40 with Graves' ophthalmopathy and about 60 with stable Graves' hyperthyroidism. An independent validation cohort of under 20 hyperthyroidism patients and more than 15 patients who later progressed to ophthalmopathy tested prospective prediction of ophthalmopathy. The 100 or so discovery patients were divided at random into training and test sets in a 7:3 ratio. In several Graves' hyperthyroidism patients, the study also compared T-cell repertoires from thyroid tissue with T-cell repertoires from blood. After blood sampling, hyperthyroidism patients were treated with methimazole at a starting dose of 30 mg daily, and ophthalmopathy patients were treated with high-dose intravenous methylprednisolone. The paper describes TCR Vbeta CDR3 sequencing of 130 to 150 peripheral blood samples, made up of roughly 40 ophthalmopathy patients, approximately 76 hyperthyroidism patients and approximately 17 progressor patients. The study at large found these results: During validation, the model predicted progression to ophthalmopathy a median of around 7 months ahead of onset, with almost 71% sensitivity and 72.22% specificity. Most expanded thyroid clonotypes (frequency above 0.001) were also detected in blood, suggesting blood repertoires may reflect thyroid immune responses. A 13 V-J signature model separated ophthalmopathy from stable hyperthyroidism, with 87.88% sensitivity and roughly 82% specificity in cross-validation and 80%/75% in testing. No statistical method was used to set the sample size in advance, and investigators knew the group allocation.

The junction carries 21 bases between V and J, which are trimmed by 4 bases and 7 bases respectively. From its cysteine to its phenylalanine, the CDR3 spans 15 amino acids. Only the CDR3 part of the read is kept: 45 bases, read in frame from the first base. As encoded in the germline V gene, CDR1 is SGHRS while CDR2 is YFSETQ. The TCR beta CDR3 regions were amplified from the RNA transcripts. The first round of RT-PCR for the TCR CDR3 was performed with the HTBI primer set and the Qiagen OneStep RT-PCR kit. Libraries were constructed in a second round of multiplex PCR, after which size selection and purification were performed. Paired-end sequencing of the libraries was performed with 100 bp reads on an Illumina HiSeq2000. As for how the authors treated the data: SOAPnuke was used to process the raw data, throwing out any read that contained adapters or uncalled bases, had a mean Phred below 15, or lacked an exact constant-primer or identifier match. High-quality paired reads were merged using COPE v1.2.5, and each unique nucleotide sequence was defined as a clonotype. Clonotypes were aligned to IMGT TRBV, TRBD and TRBJ reference segments using MiTCR v1.1. The analysis included only V-J combinations with a frequency above 0.0001, which together covered around 99% of the repertoires. A TCS score was defined as the ratio of F50 (clonal expansion) to E x V (chaos), with BLOSUM62-based TCRdist applied between CDR3 peptides within each V-J. Welch's t-statistics and random forest reduced 500 to 650 V-J features to 13, which were used in a naive Bayes classifier (R e1071). Thyroid-blood repertoire similarity was quantified with the Morisita-Horn index. In TCRdb, the public reads were trimmed at Q25 with fastp and aligned with MiXCR, with productive beta chains retained. Duplicate CDR3 protein sequences are folded into a single record with the most common DNA and genes. The V and J calls here are based on TCRdb, not the publication. This sample is represented by 480,000 or so distinct CDR3 sequences; around 50% of them were singletons. Jointly, the top ten make up 35% to 50% of the sample.

Exclusion was applied to patients with uncontrolled infections, other autoimmune diseases, pregnancy or lactation. Diagnoses were based on clinical symptoms, serum thyroxine and TRAb, thyroid ultrasound and orbital computed tomography. Total RNA was extracted using Trizol reagent, and RNA quality was assessed on an Agilent 2100 Bioanalyzer. As for this clonotype: It lacks a known antigen. Per-base quality was not reported, and no clone a single base away is much larger than it.

The TCR originated in an adult woman with Graves' disease, either hyperthyroidism or ophthalmopathy (not recorded which). Recombination joined TRBV5-1 with TRBJ2-7; the D gene is unclear. The sample comprised peripheral blood or thyroid tissue (not recorded which). The DNA sequence is as follows: TGCGCCAGCAGCGCCGACTCGAACCCTACCTTGGAGCAGTACTTC. Its amino acids are CASSADSNPTLEQYF. Extended through the reference TRBV5-1 and TRBJ2-7 proteins, this CDR3 yields the full variable domain: KAGVTQTPRYLIKTRGQQVTLSCSPISGHRSVSWYQQTPGQGLQFLFEYFSETQRNKGNFPGRFSGRQFSNSRSEMNVSTLELGDSALYLCASSADSNPTLEQYFGPGTRLTVT.